The 27 T cell receptor beta chains below were found in one sample sequenced in a study of CD8+ T cells in alopecia areata. Reverse transcribed after extraction, RNA yielded cDNA as the sequencing template. This table comes from immunoSEQ multiplex PCR, and its TCRdb copy is limited to in-frame clones, with some not included. This table has 200,000 to 250,000 clones, over 60% appearing once. Treatment described: oral pan-JAK inhibitor, 5-10 mg twice daily. The sequencing used CD4+ T cells sorted from blood, collected around week 44, from a patient treated with tofacitinib. All receptors come from a human donor with alopecia areata.

J is TRBJ2-7 and V is TRBV7-9; 7 bases are shared with TRBD1. J was trimmed by 2 bases and V by 5 bases; bases with no gene match: 6. This CDR3 region has 14 residues. Germline CDR1 and CDR2: SEHNR and FQNEAQ (reference sequence). CDR3 residues: CASSPGQYTYEQYF. As DNA, the CDR3 is TGTGCCAGCAGCCCGGGACAGTACACCTACGAGCAGTACTTC.

The genes are TRBV5-6 and TRBJ2-5, with D perhaps TRBD1 or TRBD2 (5 bases each). Looked up from germline, CDR1 is SGHDT and CDR2 is YYEEEE. Trimming removed 3 bases at V and 2 bases at J, with 11 bases between. This CDR3 comprises 14 residues. CDR3 in amino acids: CASSSGTSQETQYF. CDR3 sequence (DNA): TGTGCCAGCAGCTCCGGGACCTCTCAAGAGACCCAGTACTTC.

This chain joins TRBV19 and TRBJ2-5, with 7 nucleotides matching TRBD2. From germline, CDR1 is LNHDA and CDR2 SQIVND (reference sequence). The CDR3 is made up of 12 amino acids. The junction had 0 bases not matched to a gene; V was cut back by 3 bases and J by 5 bases. The CDR3 nucleotides are TGTGCCAGTAGTATTAGCGGGGAGACCCAGTACTTC. Its protein product is CASSISGETQYF.

The chain joins TRBV6-1 to TRBJ2-1, with D possibly TRBD2 on 7 matching bases. Trimming took 2 bases from V and 4 from J, leaving 12 bases between them. This CDR3 is built from 15 residues. Germline CDR1 and CDR2: MNHNS and SASEGT. The CDR3 coding sequence is TGTGCCAGCAGTGAACGGAGGGGGGGATACAATGAGCAGTTCTTC. Encoded protein: CASSERRGGYNEQFF.

The V gene is TRBV27, the J gene TRBJ2-1; 9 nucleotides agree with TRBD1. This CDR3 has 14 amino acids. CDR1 is MNHEY and CDR2 is SMNVEV in the germline V gene (reference sequence). Germline trimming cut 2 bases from V and 14 bases from J; bases unmatched to any gene: 10. CDR3 nucleotides: TGTGCCAGCAGTTTACTGCCGGGACAGGGCATTAAGTTCTTC. The encoded protein is CASSLLPGQGIKFF.

The chain carries TRBV6-1 and TRBJ2-1; D remains ambiguous. Germline assignment: CDR1 MNHNS and CDR2 SASEGT. CDR3 length: 12 residues. V lost 7 bases and J lost 7, with 11 bases in between. CDR3 in DNA: TGTGCCAGCACTACCATGTCGAATGAGCAGTTCTTC. This codes for CASTTMSNEQFF.

This clone was recorded a few times. The genes are TRBV25-1 and TRBJ2-3; 8 bases are a match to TRBD2. This CDR3 comprises 14 residues. V dropped 7 bases and J dropped 3; count of bases not matched to a gene: 6. Germline CDR1 reads MGHDK; CDR2 reads SYGVNS. The CDR3 reads CASTTAGGTDTQYF. DNA of the CDR3: TGTGCCAGCACCACGGCGGGGGGTACAGATACGCAGTATTTT.

As for this clone: Germline and junction disagree at one end, which may indicate a read error. The V call is TRBV2, the J call TRBJ1-2; a possible D gene is TRBD1 (6 bases). The germline V gene encodes CDR1 SNHLY and CDR2 FYNNEI. This CDR3 has 13 amino acids. The CDR3: CTSRNRDSYGYTF. In nucleotides, the CDR3 is TGTACCAGCAGAAACAGGGATTCCTATGGCTACACCTTC.

V gene TRBV7-3 combines with J gene TRBJ2-1, with 10 bases aligning to TRBD2. The junction had 5 bases not matched to a gene; V was cut back by 5 bases and J by 4 bases. The CDR3 consists of 15 residues. Germline V gene lookup returns CDR1 SGHTA and CDR2 FQGTGA. The CDR3, as DNA: TGTGCCAGCAGCCCCACTAGCGGGGCTTACAATGAGCAGTTCTTC. Protein product: CASSPTSGAYNEQFF.

This clone appeared once. The J gene is TRBJ2-3, the V gene TRBV7-8; TRBD1 might be the D (6 bases). Germline CDR1 is SGHVS and CDR2 is FQNEAQ. Trimming left V 6 bases short and J 0 bases short, with 7 bases between. The CDR3 is made up of 13 amino acids. The CDR3 nucleotides read TGTGCCAGCAGGGACAGAAGCACAGATACGCAGTATTTT. It specifies CASRDRSTDTQYF. Complete variable domain (other parts from reference TRBV7-8 and TRBJ2-3): GAGVSQSPRYKVAKRGQDVALRCDPISGHVSLFWYQQALGQGPEFLTYFQNEAQLDKSGLPSDRFFAERPEGSVSTLKIQRTQQEDSAVYLCASRDRSTDTQYFGPGTRLTVL.

The genes are TRBV10-3 and TRBJ1-6; 8 bases are a match to TRBD1. J lost 9 bases, V lost 2 bases, and 6 bases had no gene match. This CDR3 has 15 amino acids. Germline values: CDR1 ENHRY, CDR2 SYGVKD. CDR3 region: CAISETGQGGSPLHF. CDR3 in DNA: TGTGCCATCAGTGAGACTGGACAGGGAGGTTCACCCCTCCACTTT.

This chain joins TRBV2 and TRBJ2-2; D remains unclear. The V gene lost 7 bases and the J gene lost 7 bases, with 13 bases spanning the gap. Germline assignment: CDR1 SNHLY and CDR2 FYNNEI. This CDR3 comprises 13 residues. The CDR3 bases are TGTGCCAGCACCGAGTGGGGATTCGGGGAGCTGTTTTTT. As protein: CASTEWGFGELFF.

The gene calls are TRBV2 and TRBJ1-5, with unresolved D. Trimming stripped 8 bases from V and 7 bases from J, with 12 bases between. The CDR3 is made up of 12 amino acids. Germline V gives CDR1 SNHLY, CDR2 FYNNEI. The CDR3 coding sequence is TGTGCCAGCTCTGTCGCGGGACAGCCCCAGCATTTT. Protein sequence: CASSVAGQPQHF.

The chain recombines TRBV28 with TRBJ1-5; D ambiguous. CDR3 length: 14 residues. V was cut by 3 bases and J by 7 bases, with 13 bases left in between. The germline gives CDR1 MDHEN, CDR2 SYDVKM. CDR3 sequence: CASSLGLGGQPQHF. The CDR3 coding sequence is TGTGCCAGCAGTTTGGGATTGGGTGGACAGCCCCAGCATTTT. Full variable domain (missing parts from reference TRBV28 and TRBJ1-5): DVKVTQSSRYLVKRTGEKVFLECVQDMDHENMFWYRQDPGLGLRLIYFSYDVKMKEKGDIPEGYSVSREKKERFSLILESASTNQTSMYLCASSLGLGGQPQHFGDGTRLSIL.

The chain is built from TRBV6-5 and TRBJ1-2; D ambiguous. Germline V gene sequence: CDR1 MNHEY, CDR2 SVGAGI. The CDR3 runs to 13 residues. V shed 2 bases and J shed 5 bases, with 9 bases lying between them. The CDR3 DNA reads as TGTGCCAGCAGTTACAACAAAGGATATGGCTACACCTTC. It specifies CASSYNKGYGYTF.

This chain uses TRBV29-1 with TRBJ1-3; 7 nucleotides match TRBD1. J gave up 4 bases and V 5 bases, and 2 bases lay outside the gene matches. Germline assignment: CDR1 SQVTM and CDR2 ANQGSEA. The CDR3 is 12 residues long. CDR3: CSVLQGGNTIYF. CDR3 bases: TGCAGCGTTCTACAGGGGGGAAACACCATATATTTT.

The chain recombines TRBV2 with TRBJ2-1, with 15 bases matching TRBD2. Germline loops: CDR1 SNHLY, CDR2 FYNNEI. This CDR3 comprises 12 residues. J gave up 16 bases and V 8 bases, and 6 bases lay outside the gene matches. CDR3 sequence: CASWGLAGGTFF. CDR3 coding DNA: TGTGCCAGCTGGGGACTAGCGGGGGGAACTTTCTTC.

The chain is built from TRBV29-1 and TRBJ1-1; unclear D gene. Germline assignment: CDR1 SQVTM and CDR2 ANQGSEA. The CDR3 extends over 13 amino acids. The germline V and J ends were trimmed by 7 bases and 0 bases, with 12 bases remaining between them. In nucleotides, the CDR3 is TGCAGCGCTAAGACTGATCTGAACACTGAAGCTTTCTTT. Its protein product is CSAKTDLNTEAFF.

J is TRBJ2-6 and V is TRBV18; possibly TRBD1 for D (5 bases). Germline lookup yields CDR1 KGHSH and CDR2 LQKENI. The CDR3 covers 17 residues. V lost 3 bases to trimming and J lost 4 bases, with 16 bases between them. The CDR3, as DNA: TGTGCCAGCTCACCCCAGGGTGCCTCTATGGGGGCCAACGTCCTGACTTTC. Translating gives CASSPQGASMGANVLTF.

A note on this clone: Other DNA sequences in the same sample also yield this CDR3. This chain links TRBV5-1 with TRBJ2-1; 8 bases align to TRBD1. The J segment lost 5 bases and the V segment lost 0 bases, leaving 1 base of the junction unmatched. CDR1 is SGHRS, CDR2 YFSETQ, per germline. This CDR3 region has 14 residues. CDR3 amino acids: CASSLGQGHNEQFF. The DNA for the CDR3 is TGCGCCAGCAGCTTGGGACAGGGGCACAATGAGCAGTTCTTC. The whole variable domain, filled in from reference TRBV5-1 and TRBJ2-1, reads KAGVTQTPRYLIKTRGQQVTLSCSPISGHRSVSWYQQTPGQGLQFLFEYFSETQRNKGNFPGRFSGRQFSNSRSEMNVSTLELGDSALYLCASSLGQGHNEQFFGPGTRLTVL.

This clone appeared a single time. The DNA of the CDR3 is TGCAGCGTCCTTGGAAAAACAGGGAACACTGAAGCTTTCTTT. Amino acids: CSVLGKTGNTEAFF. The genes are TRBV29-1 and TRBJ1-1; TRBD1 might be the D (5 bases). This CDR3 is 14 amino acids long. V was pared by 6 bases and J by 1 base, with 15 bases between. CDR1 is SQVTM, CDR2 ANQGSEA, per germline.

The J gene is TRBJ2-1, the V gene TRBV29-1; 9 bases are shared with TRBD2. Germline V gene sequence: CDR1 SQVTM, CDR2 ANQGSEA. After removal of 7 bases from V and 3 bases from J, the junction contained 7 bases not matched to a gene. The CDR3 is 14 residues long. CDR3 nucleotide sequence: TGCAGCGCACACCCTAGCGGGGTCTACAATGAGCAGTTCTTC. Protein sequence: CSAHPSGVYNEQFF.

The chain employs TRBV20-1 and TRBJ2-7; D is undetermined. The CDR3 contains 11 residues. CDR1 DFQATT and CDR2 SNEGSKA come from the germline V gene (reference sequence). Trimming shortened V by 3 bases and J by 4 bases, and 7 bases separated the two germline ends. CDR3 amino acids: CSARSLYEQYF. Here the CDR3 DNA reads TGCAGTGCTAGGAGCTTATACGAGCAGTACTTC.

The chain joins TRBV14 to TRBJ2-1; D is possibly TRBD1 (6 bases). Germline loops: CDR1 SGHDN, CDR2 FVKESK. V dropped 1 base and J dropped 8 bases, with 18 bases sitting between them. The CDR3 totals 16 residues. CDR3 DNA: TGTGCCAGCAGCCAAGCATTTGGGGGCAAGGAAGATGAGCAGTTCTTC. It is translated as CASSQAFGGKEDEQFF.

This clone was seen a few times. V usage is TRBV27 and J usage is TRBJ1-5, with unresolved D. The CDR3 is 15 amino acids. V was pared by 2 bases and J by 6 bases, with 14 bases between. Germline-derived CDR1 and CDR2 are MNHEY and SMNVEV (reference sequence). The CDR3 protein is CASSLQVRRVQPQHF. The CDR3 DNA follows: TGTGCCAGCAGTTTACAGGTCCGGAGGGTTCAGCCCCAGCATTTT.

This clone was recorded a few times. This sequence joins TRBV28 and TRBJ1-2; D remains ambiguous. The CDR3 consists of 12 residues. Germline CDR1 is MDHEN and CDR2 is SYDVKM. The ends were cut back, 7 bases at V and 6 bases at J, with 12 bases in the middle. For the CDR3, the DNA is TGTGCCAGCACGGCGTTAAATGATGGCTACACCTTC. Protein product: CASTALNDGYTF.

This clone was seen just once. One end of the junction is discordant with germline, which a read error may explain. The chain carries TRBV30 and TRBJ1-2; D is unresolved. Germline V gene sequence: CDR1 GTSNPN, CDR2 SVGIG (reference sequence). CDR3 length equals 13 residues. CDR3 region: CAWSVNNPYGCTF. CDR3 nucleotide sequence: TGTGCCTGGAGTGTAAACAATCCCTATGGCTGCACCTTC.